This is a list of T cell receptor beta chains from one sample in a study of blood T cell repertoires in COVID-19. The protocol was immunoSEQ multiplex PCR, while the TCRdb copy is restricted to in-frame clones and leaves out a portion. In the table there are some 170,000 clones, roughly 82% of which are singletons. Sample: peripheral blood. Every receptor here comes from an older woman with acute or convalescent COVID-19. The CDR3 runs from the conserved cysteine through the conserved F or W. D genes are given only for firm matches. For some rows the clone size is stated as once, few or many, or as a class when expanded; others skip it.

V gene	D gene	J gene	clone size	CDR3 protein	CDR3 DNA
TRBV19	TRBD1	TRBJ1-3	.	CGTTGFGNTIYF	TGTGGTACGACAGGGTTCGGAAACACCATATATTTT
TRBV5-1	.	TRBJ2-3	.	CASSFLGHTDTQYF	TGCGCCAGCAGCTTTCTAGGACACACAGATACGCAGTATTTT
TRBV7-2	TRBD1	TRBJ1-2	many	CASSPGPRGQGYGYTF	TGTGCCAGCTCCCCCGGTCCAAGGGGGCAGGGCTATGGCTACACCTTC
TRBV5-1	.	TRBJ2-5	.	CASNLGTAGETQYF	TGCGCCAGCAACTTAGGGACAGCGGGAGAGACCCAGTACTTC
TRBV30	TRBD1	TRBJ1-2	once	CACADRRYGYTF	TGTGCCTGCGCGGACAGGAGGTATGGCTACACCTTC
TRBV7-9	.	TRBJ1-1	once	CASSLAAGRGTEAFF	TGTGCCAGCAGCTTAGCGGCGGGCAGGGGTACTGAAGCTTTCTTT
TRBV28	.	TRBJ1-3	.	CASSLGGTSGNTIYF	TGTGCCAGCAGTTTGGGGGGTACCTCTGGAAACACCATATATTTT
TRBV19	.	TRBJ2-2	.	CASSIVNTGELFF	TGTGCCAGTAGTATAGTAAACACCGGGGAGCTGTTTTTT
TRBV4-3	.	TRBJ1-1	.	CASSQVQLNTEAFF	TGCGCCAGCAGCCAAGTTCAGTTGAACACTGAAGCTTTCTTT
TRBV3-1/TRBV3-2	.	TRBJ2-2	.	CASSQGGRTGELFF	TGTGCCAGCAGCCAGGGGGGTCGAACCGGGGAGCTGTTTTTT
TRBV15	.	TRBJ1-3	.	CATSRASYRVGNTIYF	TGTGCCACCAGCAGGGCCTCTTACAGGGTTGGAAACACCATATATTTT
TRBV5-1	TRBD2	TRBJ2-1	few	CASSLFPSGNEQFF	TGCGCCAGCAGCTTGTTCCCTAGCGGAAATGAGCAGTTCTTC